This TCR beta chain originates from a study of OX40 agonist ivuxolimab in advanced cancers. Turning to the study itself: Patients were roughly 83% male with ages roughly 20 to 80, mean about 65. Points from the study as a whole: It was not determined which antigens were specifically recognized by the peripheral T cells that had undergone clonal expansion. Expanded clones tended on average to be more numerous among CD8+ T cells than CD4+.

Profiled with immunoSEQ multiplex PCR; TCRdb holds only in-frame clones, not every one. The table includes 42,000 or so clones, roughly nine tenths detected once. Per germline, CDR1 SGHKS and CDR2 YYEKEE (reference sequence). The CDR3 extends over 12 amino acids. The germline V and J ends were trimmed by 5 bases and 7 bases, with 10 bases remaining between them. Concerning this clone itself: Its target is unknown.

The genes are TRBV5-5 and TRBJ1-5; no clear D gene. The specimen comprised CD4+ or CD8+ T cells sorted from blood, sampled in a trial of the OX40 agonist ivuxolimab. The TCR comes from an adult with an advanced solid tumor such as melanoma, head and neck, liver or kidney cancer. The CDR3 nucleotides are TGTGCCAGCAGTCCACTAGGGCAGCCCCAGCATTTT. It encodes CASSPLGQPQHF.